This is a list of T cell receptor beta chains from one sample in a study of blood T cell repertoires in COVID-19. Data came from immunoSEQ multiplex PCR; TCRdb stores just in-frame clones and leaves some out. The sample has 150,000 to 200,000 clones; around 85% are singletons. Sequencing was carried out using peripheral blood. These receptors originate from a middle-aged man with active or convalescent COVID-19. Each CDR3 is given with its conserved first and last residue. The order of the fields is CDR3 DNA, CDR3 protein, D gene, J gene, clone size, CDR3 length, V gene. The D gene is left open where the match is weak. Size is stated for part of the rows, as once, few or many counts, or as a class when the clone is expanded.

TGTGCCAGCCGCCCAGGGCCCGTCCCTTACGAGCAGTACTTC | CASRPGPVPYEQYF | . | TRBJ2-7 | once | 14 | TRBV6-5
TGTGCCAGTAGTGCCCAGGGAATACTGAACACCGGGGAGCTGTTTTTT | CASSAQGILNTGELFF | . | TRBJ2-2 | . | 16 | TRBV19
TGCGCCAGCAGGGGGACAGGGGGTTCGCATCAGCCCCAGCATTTT | CASRGTGGSHQPQHF | TRBD1 | TRBJ1-5 | . | 15 | TRBV10-2
TGTGCCTGGGTGGGACAGAATAATTCACCCCTCCACTTT | CAWVGQNNSPLHF | TRBD1 | TRBJ1-6 | . | 13 | TRBV30
TGTGCCAGCAGCCCAACTAGCGGGAGCTCCTACGAGCAGTACTTC | CASSPTSGSSYEQYF | TRBD2 | TRBJ2-7 | . | 15 | TRBV6-5
TGTGCCACCAGCAGAGATCGGGTAGGAGGGGATGGCTACACCTTC | CATSRDRVGGDGYTF | . | TRBJ1-2 | . | 15 | TRBV15
TGTGCCAGCAGGGGGACACCGTTGGGCACTGAAGCTTTCTTT | CASRGTPLGTEAFF | . | TRBJ1-1 | . | 14 | TRBV5-4
TGTGCCTGGAGTTACAGGGACACCGGGGAGCTGTTTTTT | CAWSYRDTGELFF | . | TRBJ2-2 | . | 13 | TRBV30
TGTGCCAGCAGTTACTCGGGACTAGTAAGCACCGGGGAGCTGTTTTTT | CASSYSGLVSTGELFF | TRBD2 | TRBJ2-2 | . | 16 | TRBV6-5
TGTGCCATCAGTGATACGGACAGGGCAGTATCTGGGGCCAACGTCCTGACTTTC | CAISDTDRAVSGANVLTF | TRBD1 | TRBJ2-6 | . | 18 | TRBV10-3
TGTGCCAGCAGTACACAGGGGGCGGGTCAGCCCCAGCATTTT | CASSTQGAGQPQHF | TRBD1 | TRBJ1-5 | few | 14 | TRBV7-2
TGTGCCAGCAGCGTAGCAACTAGCGGGAGATTGGCCGGGGAGCTGTTTTTT | CASSVATSGRLAGELFF | TRBD2 | TRBJ2-2 | few | 17 | TRBV9
TGTGCCAGCACCCGGACAGCTGAAGCTTTCTTT | CASTRTAEAFF | . | TRBJ1-1 | . | 11 | TRBV28
TGTGCCATCAACGCTGGGGGACAGGGGGCTCTCTACAATGAGCAGTTCTTC | CAINAGGQGALYNEQFF | TRBD1 | TRBJ2-1 | . | 17 | TRBV10-3
TGCGCCAGCAGTGATCTGGGGGCGATGGTAGCTTTCTTT | CASSDLGAMVAFF | . | TRBJ1-1 | . | 13 | TRBV10-2
TGTGCCAGCAGCGGAGACAACAGGGCTTCCTACAATGAGCAGTTCTTC | CASSGDNRASYNEQFF | . | TRBJ2-1 | few | 16 | TRBV4-2
TGTGCCAGCAGCCAAGAGGGAGGGGTAGGCACCGGGGAGCTGTTTTTT | CASSQEGGVGTGELFF | TRBD2 | TRBJ2-2 | . | 16 | TRBV4-2
TGTGCCAGCAGGATAAGCGGGGGCCTTGGTACGCAGTATTTT | CASRISGGLGTQYF | TRBD2 | TRBJ2-3 | . | 14 | TRBV6-5
TGTGCCAGCAGTTACTCCGGAACAGGCCATGGGGAAAAACTGTTTTTT | CASSYSGTGHGEKLFF | . | TRBJ1-4 | . | 16 | TRBV6-5
TGCGCCAGCAGCCACACAGGTTCGAATGAGCAGTTCTTC | CASSHTGSNEQFF | . | TRBJ2-1 | . | 13 | TRBV4-1
TGTGCCTGGAGTCGGGGACTAGCGGGGGGGCCAAATGAGCAGTTCTTC | CAWSRGLAGGPNEQFF | TRBD2 | TRBJ2-1 | many | 16 | TRBV30
TGTGCCAGCAGCTTGCAGTGGAGGCCAGATACGCAGTATTTT | CASSLQWRPDTQYF | . | TRBJ2-3 | . | 14 | TRBV11-2
TGTGCCAGCAGCCTGACTAGCCAGACCTACGAGCAGTACTTC | CASSLTSQTYEQYF | TRBD2 | TRBJ2-7 | . | 14 | TRBV4-2
TGTGCCAGCTCACCCGACAGAATAGTGGTTACCGGGGAGCTGTTTTTT | CASSPDRIVVTGELFF | . | TRBJ2-2 | . | 16 | TRBV18
TGCGCCAGCACCTTTGGGGGAGGGAACTCCTACGAGCAGTACTTC | CASTFGGGNSYEQYF | TRBD2 | TRBJ2-7 | . | 15 | TRBV5-1
TGCGCCAGCAGCGGGCGGGACAGAGATAACTATGGCTACACCTTC | CASSGRDRDNYGYTF | TRBD1 | TRBJ1-2 | . | 15 | TRBV4-1
TGTGCCAGCAGTTACTCGCCGCAACAGGGCAATAGCAATCAGCCCCAGCATTTT | CASSYSPQQGNSNQPQHF | . | TRBJ1-5 | . | 18 | TRBV6-2/TRBV6-3
TGCGCCAGCAGTGAGGGCGGGAGTGGGAACGAGCAGTACTTC | CASSEGGSGNEQYF | TRBD2 | TRBJ2-7 | few | 14 | TRBV10-1
TGTGCCATCAGCTTAAATCCCAATGTGAACACTGAAGCTTTCTTT | CAISLNPNVNTEAFF | . | TRBJ1-1 | . | 15 | TRBV7-6
TGTGCCAGCAGCCGCGGACAGGGCAATCAGCCCCAGCATTTT | CASSRGQGNQPQHF | TRBD1 | TRBJ1-5 | . | 14 | TRBV3-1/TRBV3-2
TGCGCCAGCAGCCCCGGGACAGTGGATCAGCCCCAGCATTTT | CASSPGTVDQPQHF | TRBD1 | TRBJ1-5 | . | 14 | TRBV5-1
TGTGCTAGTGGTCGGGAGGGCCTTGGCACAGATACGCAGTATTTT | CASGREGLGTDTQYF | TRBD2 | TRBJ2-3 | . | 15 | TRBV12-5
TGCAGCGTTGAAGTGGGGTCAGGGGGAGGCTACACCTTC | CSVEVGSGGGYTF | TRBD1 | TRBJ1-2 | . | 13 | TRBV29-1
TGTGCCAGCTCTCAAGAGGCTAACTCTGGAAACACCATATATTTT | CASSQEANSGNTIYF | . | TRBJ1-3 | once | 15 | TRBV18
TGTGCCAGCAGCGGGACTACATTAAGCTCCTACAATGAGCAGTTCTTC | CASSGTTLSSYNEQFF | TRBD2 | TRBJ2-1 | . | 16 | TRBV28
TGTGCCAGTAGTCTCCGGGACTTAAATCAGCCCCAGCATTTT | CASSLRDLNQPQHF | . | TRBJ1-5 | . | 14 | TRBV19
TGTGCCAGCAGCTTAGGAGTAGCGGGAACCAAAAACATTCAGTACTTC | CASSLGVAGTKNIQYF | TRBD2 | TRBJ2-4 | few | 16 | TRBV13
TGCGCCAGCAGACCCGGGACAGGGGGCGCGGACACTGAAGCTTTCTTT | CASRPGTGGADTEAFF | TRBD1 | TRBJ1-1 | once | 16 | TRBV4-1
TGTGCCAGCAGCCCCTCCGGCTATGGCTACACCTTC | CASSPSGYGYTF | . | TRBJ1-2 | . | 12 | TRBV7-6
TGTGCCAGCAGCGTAGCCCTGGGACAGGCCTACGAGCAGTACTTC | CASSVALGQAYEQYF | TRBD1 | TRBJ2-7 | once | 15 | TRBV9
TGTGCCAGCAGCTTAGTACAGGGGACTGAAAAACTGTTTTTT | CASSLVQGTEKLFF | TRBD1 | TRBJ1-4 | . | 14 | TRBV7-4
TGTGCCAGTAGTATAGAGACAGGCCTCTCCTACGAGCAGTACTTC | CASSIETGLSYEQYF | . | TRBJ2-7 | . | 15 | TRBV19
TGTGCCAGCAGCTTGGGACCGGGACAGGGAACCGATGAGCAGTTCTTC | CASSLGPGQGTDEQFF | TRBD1 | TRBJ2-1 | . | 16 | TRBV5-4
TGTGCCAGCAGCTTAACCGGGGCGAACACCGGGGAGCTGTTTTTT | CASSLTGANTGELFF | . | TRBJ2-2 | . | 15 | TRBV11-3
TGTGCCACCAGCAGACAGCAAGAGACCCAGTACTTC | CATSRQQETQYF | . | TRBJ2-5 | . | 12 | TRBV15
TGCGCCAGCAGCTTGGAACGGCGGGACAGGGGAATCTACGAGCAGTACTTC | CASSLERRDRGIYEQYF | TRBD1 | TRBJ2-7 | . | 17 | TRBV5-1
TGTGCCAGCAGTCACCTGGGGGGGGCGGGCAATCAGCCCCAGCATTTT | CASSHLGGAGNQPQHF | . | TRBJ1-5 | . | 16 | TRBV6-2/TRBV6-3
TGTGCCAGCAGCCAAGTCTCCTCAGGCGGGGAGCTGTTTTTT | CASSQVSSGGELFF | . | TRBJ2-2 | many | 14 | TRBV3-1/TRBV3-2
TGTGCCAGGGGGGGACAGCCTCCTAACACTGAAGCTTTCTTT | CARGGQPPNTEAFF | TRBD1 | TRBJ1-1 | . | 14 | TRBV7-9